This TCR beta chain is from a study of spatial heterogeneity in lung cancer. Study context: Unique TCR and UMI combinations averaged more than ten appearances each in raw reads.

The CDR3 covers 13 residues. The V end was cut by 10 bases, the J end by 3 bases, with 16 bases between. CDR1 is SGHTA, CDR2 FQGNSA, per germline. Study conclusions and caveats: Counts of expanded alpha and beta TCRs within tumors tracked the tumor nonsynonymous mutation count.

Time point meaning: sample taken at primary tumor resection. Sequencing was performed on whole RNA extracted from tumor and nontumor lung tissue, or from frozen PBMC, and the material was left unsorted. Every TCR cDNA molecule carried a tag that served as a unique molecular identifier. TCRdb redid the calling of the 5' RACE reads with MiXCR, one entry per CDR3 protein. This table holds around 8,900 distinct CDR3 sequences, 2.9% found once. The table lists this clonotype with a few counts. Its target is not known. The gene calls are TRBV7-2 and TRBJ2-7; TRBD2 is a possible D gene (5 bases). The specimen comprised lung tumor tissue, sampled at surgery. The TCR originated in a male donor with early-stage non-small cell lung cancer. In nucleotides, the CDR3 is TGTGCCACTGAAAGGCTAGCTGACTACGAGCAGTACTTC. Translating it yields CATERLADYEQYF.